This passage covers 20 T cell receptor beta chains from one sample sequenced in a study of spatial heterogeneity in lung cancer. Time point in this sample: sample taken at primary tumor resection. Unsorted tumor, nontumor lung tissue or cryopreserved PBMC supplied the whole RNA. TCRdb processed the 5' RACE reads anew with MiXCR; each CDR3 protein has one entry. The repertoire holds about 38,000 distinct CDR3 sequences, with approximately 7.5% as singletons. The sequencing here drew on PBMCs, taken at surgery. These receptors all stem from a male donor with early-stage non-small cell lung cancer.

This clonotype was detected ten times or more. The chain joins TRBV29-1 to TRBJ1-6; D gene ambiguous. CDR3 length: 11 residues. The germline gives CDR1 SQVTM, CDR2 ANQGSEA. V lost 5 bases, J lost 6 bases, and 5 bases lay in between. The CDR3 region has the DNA TGCAGCGTTCAGGCTAATTCACCCCTCCACTTT. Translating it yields CSVQANSPLHF.

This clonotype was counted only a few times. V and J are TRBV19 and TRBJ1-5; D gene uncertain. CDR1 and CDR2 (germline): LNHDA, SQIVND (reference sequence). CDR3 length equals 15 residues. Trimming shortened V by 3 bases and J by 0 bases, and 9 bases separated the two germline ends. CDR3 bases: TGTGCCAGTAGTATGGCCTCCAGTAGCAATCAGCCCCAGCATTTT. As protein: CASSMASSSNQPQHF.

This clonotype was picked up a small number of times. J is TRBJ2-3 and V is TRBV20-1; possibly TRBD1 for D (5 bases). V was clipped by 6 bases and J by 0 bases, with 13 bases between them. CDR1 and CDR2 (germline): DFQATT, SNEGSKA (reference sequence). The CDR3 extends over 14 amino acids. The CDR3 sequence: CSATSDRSTDTQYF. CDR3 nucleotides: TGCAGTGCAACATCAGACAGAAGCACAGATACGCAGTATTTT.

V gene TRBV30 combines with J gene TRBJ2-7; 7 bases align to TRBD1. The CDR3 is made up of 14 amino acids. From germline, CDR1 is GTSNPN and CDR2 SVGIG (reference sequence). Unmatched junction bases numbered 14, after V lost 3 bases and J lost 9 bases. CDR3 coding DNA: TGTGCCTGGAGGCTGAGAGACAGGGATCTGGGGCAGTACTTC. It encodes CAWRLRDRDLGQYF. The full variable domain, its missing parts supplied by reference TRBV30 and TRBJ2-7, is SQTIHQWPATLVQPVGSPLSLECTVEGTSNPNLYWYRQAAGRGLQLLFYSVGIGQISSEVPQNLSASRPQDRQFILSSKKLLLSDSGFYLCAWRLRDRDLGQYFGPGTRLTVT.

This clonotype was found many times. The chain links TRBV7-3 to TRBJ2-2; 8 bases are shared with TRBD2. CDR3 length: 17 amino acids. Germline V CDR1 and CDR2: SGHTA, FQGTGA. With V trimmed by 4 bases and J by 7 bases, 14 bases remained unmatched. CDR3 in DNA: TGTGCCAGCAGCTCCCCCGGAGCGGGGGATCGGTACGGGGAGCTGTTTTTT. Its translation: CASSSPGAGDRYGELFF.

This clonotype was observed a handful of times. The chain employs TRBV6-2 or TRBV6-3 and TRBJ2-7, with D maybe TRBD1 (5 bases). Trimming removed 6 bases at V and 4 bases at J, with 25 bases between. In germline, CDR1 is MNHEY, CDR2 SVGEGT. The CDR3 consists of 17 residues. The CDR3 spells CASSYGQFIGQQYEQYF. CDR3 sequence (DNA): TGTGCCAGCAGCTACGGTCAGTTTATAGGACAACAGTACGAGCAGTACTTC.

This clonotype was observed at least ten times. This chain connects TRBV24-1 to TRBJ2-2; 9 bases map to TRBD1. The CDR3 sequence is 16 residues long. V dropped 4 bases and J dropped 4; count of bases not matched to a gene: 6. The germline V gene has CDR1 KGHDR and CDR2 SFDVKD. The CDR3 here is CATSELGQGGTGELFF. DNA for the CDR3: TGTGCCACCAGTGAGTTGGGACAGGGAGGCACCGGGGAGCTGTTTTTT.

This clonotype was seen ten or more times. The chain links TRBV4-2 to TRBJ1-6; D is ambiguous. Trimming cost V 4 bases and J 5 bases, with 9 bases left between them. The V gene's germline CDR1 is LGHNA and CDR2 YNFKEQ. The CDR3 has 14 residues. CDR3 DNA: TGTGCCAGCAGCCGCGAGAAAGATAATTCACCCCTCCACTTT. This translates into CASSREKDNSPLHF.

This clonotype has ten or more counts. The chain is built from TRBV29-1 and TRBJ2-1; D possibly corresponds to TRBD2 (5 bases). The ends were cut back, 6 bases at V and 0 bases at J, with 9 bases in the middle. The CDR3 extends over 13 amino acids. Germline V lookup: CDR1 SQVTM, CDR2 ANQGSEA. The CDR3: CSVAASSYNEQFF. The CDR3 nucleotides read TGCAGCGTAGCGGCAAGCTCCTACAATGAGCAGTTCTTC.

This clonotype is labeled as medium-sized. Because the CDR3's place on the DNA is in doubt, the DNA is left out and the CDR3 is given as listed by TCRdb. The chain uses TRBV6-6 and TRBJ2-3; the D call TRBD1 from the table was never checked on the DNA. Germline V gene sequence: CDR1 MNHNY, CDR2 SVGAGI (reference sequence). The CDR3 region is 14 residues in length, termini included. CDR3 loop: CASSSSDIFDTQYF.

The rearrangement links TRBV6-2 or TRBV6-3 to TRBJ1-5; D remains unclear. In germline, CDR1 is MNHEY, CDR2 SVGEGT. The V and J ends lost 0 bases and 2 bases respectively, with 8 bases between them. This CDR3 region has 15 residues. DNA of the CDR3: TGTGCCAGCAGTTACTCCCCTGGGGGCAATCAGCCCCAGCATTTT. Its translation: CASSYSPGGNQPQHF.

DNA for the CDR3: TGTGCCAGCAGCGGGGGACTCGAAGTGGATACGCAGTATTTT. Protein: CASSGGLEVDTQYF. The V and J genes are TRBV2 and TRBJ2-3, with D maybe TRBD2 (6 bases). V dropped 6 bases and J dropped 6 bases, with 16 bases sitting between them. The germline V gene encodes CDR1 SNHLY and CDR2 FYNNEI. CDR3 length equals 14 residues.

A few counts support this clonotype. For the CDR3, the DNA is TGTGCCAGCAGCTTAGTGGGACTAGGAAGGAGAATTGAGCAGTTCTTC. It yields the protein CASSLVGLGRRIEQFF. The gene calls are TRBV13 and TRBJ2-1; 8 nucleotides line up with TRBD2. V shed 1 base, J shed 9 bases, and the junction held 11 bases outside the gene matches. The CDR3 length is 16 residues. The germline CDR1 and CDR2 sequences are PRHDT and FYEKMQ (reference sequence).

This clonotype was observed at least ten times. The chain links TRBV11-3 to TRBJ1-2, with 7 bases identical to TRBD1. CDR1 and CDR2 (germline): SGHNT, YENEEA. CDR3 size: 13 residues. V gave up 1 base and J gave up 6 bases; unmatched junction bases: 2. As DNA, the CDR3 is TGTGCCAGCAGCTTAGGACAGGGAGATGGCTACACCTTC. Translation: CASSLGQGDGYTF. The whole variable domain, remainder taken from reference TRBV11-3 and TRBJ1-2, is EAGVVQSPRYKIIEKKQPVAFWCNPISGHNTLYWYLQNLGQGPELLIRYENEEAVDDSQLPKDRFSAERLKGVDSTLKIQPAELGDSAVYLCASSLGQGDGYTFGSGTRLTVV.

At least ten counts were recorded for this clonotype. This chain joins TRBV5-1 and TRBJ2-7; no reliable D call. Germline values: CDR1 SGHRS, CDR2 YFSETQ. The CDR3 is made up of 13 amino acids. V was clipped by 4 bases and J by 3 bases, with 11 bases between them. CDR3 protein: CASSRADGYEQYF. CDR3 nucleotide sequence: TGCGCCAGCAGCAGGGCGGACGGCTACGAGCAGTACTTC. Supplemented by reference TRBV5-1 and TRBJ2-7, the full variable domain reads KAGVTQTPRYLIKTRGQQVTLSCSPISGHRSVSWYQQTPGQGLQFLFEYFSETQRNKGNFPGRFSGRQFSNSRSEMNVSTLELGDSALYLCASSRADGYEQYFGPGTRLTVT.

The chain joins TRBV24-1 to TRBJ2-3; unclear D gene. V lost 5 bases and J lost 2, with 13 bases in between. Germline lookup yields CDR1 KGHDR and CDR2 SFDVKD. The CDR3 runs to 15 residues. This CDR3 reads CATSGVSGSTDTQYF. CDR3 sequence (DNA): TGTGCCACCAGTGGAGTCAGTGGGTCCACAGATACGCAGTATTTT.

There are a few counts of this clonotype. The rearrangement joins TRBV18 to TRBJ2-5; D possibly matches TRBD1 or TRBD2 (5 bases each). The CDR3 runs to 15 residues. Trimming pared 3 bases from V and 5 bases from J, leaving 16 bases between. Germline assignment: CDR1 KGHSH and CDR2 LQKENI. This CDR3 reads CASSPGQAEGETQYF. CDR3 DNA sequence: TGTGCCAGCTCACCTGGGCAGGCCGAGGGGGAGACCCAGTACTTC.

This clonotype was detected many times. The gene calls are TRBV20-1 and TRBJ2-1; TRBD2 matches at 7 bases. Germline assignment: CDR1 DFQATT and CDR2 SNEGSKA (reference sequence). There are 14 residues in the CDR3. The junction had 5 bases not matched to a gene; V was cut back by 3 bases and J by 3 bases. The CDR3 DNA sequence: TGCAGTGCTAGGCCCCTAGCGGACTACAATGAGCAGTTCTTC. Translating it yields CSARPLADYNEQFF.

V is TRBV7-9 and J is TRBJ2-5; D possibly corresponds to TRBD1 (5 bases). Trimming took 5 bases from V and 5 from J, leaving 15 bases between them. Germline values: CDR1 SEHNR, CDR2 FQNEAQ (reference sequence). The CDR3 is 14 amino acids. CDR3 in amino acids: CASSIRQSDETQYF. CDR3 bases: TGTGCCAGCAGCATTAGACAGTCCGACGAGACCCAGTACTTC.

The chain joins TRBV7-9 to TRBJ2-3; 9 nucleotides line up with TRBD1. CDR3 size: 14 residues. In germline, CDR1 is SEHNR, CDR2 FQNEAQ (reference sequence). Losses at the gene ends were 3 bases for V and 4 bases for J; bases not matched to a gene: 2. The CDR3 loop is CASSFTGGADTQYF. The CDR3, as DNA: TGTGCCAGCAGCTTCACAGGGGGCGCAGATACGCAGTATTTT.